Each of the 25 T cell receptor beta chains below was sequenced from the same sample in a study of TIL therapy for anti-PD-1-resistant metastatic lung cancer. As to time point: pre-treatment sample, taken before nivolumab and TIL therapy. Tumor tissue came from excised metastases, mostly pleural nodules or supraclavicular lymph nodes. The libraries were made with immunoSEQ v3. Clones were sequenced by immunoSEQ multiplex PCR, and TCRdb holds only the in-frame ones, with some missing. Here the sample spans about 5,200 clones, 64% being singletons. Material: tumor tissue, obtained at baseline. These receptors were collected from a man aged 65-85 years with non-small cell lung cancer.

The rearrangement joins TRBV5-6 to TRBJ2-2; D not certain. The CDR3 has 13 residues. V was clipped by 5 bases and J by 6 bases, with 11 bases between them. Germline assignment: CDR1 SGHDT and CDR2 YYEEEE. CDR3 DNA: TGTGCCAGCAGTCGGATGATGGCCGGGGAGCTGTTTTTT. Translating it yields CASSRMMAGELFF. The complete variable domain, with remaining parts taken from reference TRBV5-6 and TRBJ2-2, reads DAGVTQSPTHLIKTRGQQVTLRCSPKSGHDTVSWYQQALGQGPQFIFQYYEEEERQRGNFPDRFSGHQFPNYSSELNVNALLLGDSALYLCASSRMMAGELFFGEGSRLTVL.

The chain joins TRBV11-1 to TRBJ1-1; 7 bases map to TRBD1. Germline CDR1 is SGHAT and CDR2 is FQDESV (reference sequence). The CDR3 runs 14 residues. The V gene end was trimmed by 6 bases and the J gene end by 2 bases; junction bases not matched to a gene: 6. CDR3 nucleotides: TGTGCCAGCAGGGACAGGTTATTAAACACTGAAGCTTTCTTT. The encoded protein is CASRDRLLNTEAFF.

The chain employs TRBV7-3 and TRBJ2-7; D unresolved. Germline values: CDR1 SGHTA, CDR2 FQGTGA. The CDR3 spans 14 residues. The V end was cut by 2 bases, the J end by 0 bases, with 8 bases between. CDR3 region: CASSLAGGSYEQYF. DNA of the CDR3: TGTGCCAGCAGCTTAGCCGGCGGCTCCTACGAGCAGTACTTC.

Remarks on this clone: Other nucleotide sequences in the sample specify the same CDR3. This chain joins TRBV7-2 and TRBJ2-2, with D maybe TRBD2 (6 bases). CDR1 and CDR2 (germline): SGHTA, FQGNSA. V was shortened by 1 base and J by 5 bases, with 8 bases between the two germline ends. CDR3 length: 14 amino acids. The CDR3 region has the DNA TGTGCCAGCAGCTTAGTGGGGGGTACCGGGGAGCTGTTTTTT. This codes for CASSLVGGTGELFF.

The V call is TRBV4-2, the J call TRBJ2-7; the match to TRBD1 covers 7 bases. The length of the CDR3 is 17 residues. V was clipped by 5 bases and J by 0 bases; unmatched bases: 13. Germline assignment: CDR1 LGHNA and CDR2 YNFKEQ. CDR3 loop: CASSFGRQGRFSYEQYF. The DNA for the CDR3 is TGTGCCAGCAGCTTTGGAAGACAGGGCCGATTCTCCTACGAGCAGTACTTC.

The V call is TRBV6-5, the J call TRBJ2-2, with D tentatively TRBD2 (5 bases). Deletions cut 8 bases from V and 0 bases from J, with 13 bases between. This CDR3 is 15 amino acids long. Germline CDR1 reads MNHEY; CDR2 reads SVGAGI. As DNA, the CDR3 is TGTGCCAGCCAGAGAGGGAACGCGAACACCGGGGAGCTGTTTTTT. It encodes CASQRGNANTGELFF.

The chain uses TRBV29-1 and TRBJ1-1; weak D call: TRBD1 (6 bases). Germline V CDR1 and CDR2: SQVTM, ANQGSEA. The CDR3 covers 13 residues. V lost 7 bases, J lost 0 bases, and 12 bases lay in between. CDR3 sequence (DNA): TGCAGCGGGACGGGACACCTGAACACTGAAGCTTTCTTT. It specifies CSGTGHLNTEAFF.

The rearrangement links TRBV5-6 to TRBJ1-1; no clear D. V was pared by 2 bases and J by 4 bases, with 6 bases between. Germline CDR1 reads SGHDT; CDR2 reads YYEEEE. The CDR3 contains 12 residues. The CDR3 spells CASSFMGTEAFF. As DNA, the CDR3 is TGTGCCAGCAGCTTCATGGGCACTGAAGCTTTCTTT.

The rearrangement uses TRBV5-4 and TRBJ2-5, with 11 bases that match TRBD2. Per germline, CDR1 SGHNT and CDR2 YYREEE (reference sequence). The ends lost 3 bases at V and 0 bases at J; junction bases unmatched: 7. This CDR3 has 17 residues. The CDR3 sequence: CASSSGIAGGHQETQYF. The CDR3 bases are TGTGCCAGCAGCTCTGGGATAGCGGGAGGGCACCAAGAGACCCAGTACTTC.

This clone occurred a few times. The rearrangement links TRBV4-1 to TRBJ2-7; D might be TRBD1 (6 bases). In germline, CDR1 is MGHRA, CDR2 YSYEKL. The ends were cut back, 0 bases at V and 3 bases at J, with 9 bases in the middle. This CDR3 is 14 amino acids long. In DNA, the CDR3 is TGCGCCAGCAGCCAAGATCCCAGGGGCTACGAGCAGTACTTC. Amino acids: CASSQDPRGYEQYF.

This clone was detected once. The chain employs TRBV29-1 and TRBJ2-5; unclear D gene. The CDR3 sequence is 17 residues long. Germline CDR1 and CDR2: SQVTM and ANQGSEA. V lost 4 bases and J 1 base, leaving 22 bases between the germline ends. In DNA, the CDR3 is TGCAGCGTTGTGGATTTCGGAGCAGCAACCATCCAAGAGACCCAGTACTTC. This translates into CSVVDFGAATIQETQYF.

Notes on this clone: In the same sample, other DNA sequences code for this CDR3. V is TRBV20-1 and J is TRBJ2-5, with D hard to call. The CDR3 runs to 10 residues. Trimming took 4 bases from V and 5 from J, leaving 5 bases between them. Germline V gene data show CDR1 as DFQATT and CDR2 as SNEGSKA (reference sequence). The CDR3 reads CSATRETQYF. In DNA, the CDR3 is TGCAGTGCTACGAGGGAGACCCAGTACTTC.

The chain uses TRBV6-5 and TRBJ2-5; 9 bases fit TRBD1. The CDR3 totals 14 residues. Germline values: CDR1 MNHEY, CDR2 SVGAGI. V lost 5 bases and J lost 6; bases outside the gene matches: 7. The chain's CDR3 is CASSPQGTGKTQYF. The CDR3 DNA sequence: TGTGCCAGCAGTCCACAGGGGACAGGGAAGACCCAGTACTTC.

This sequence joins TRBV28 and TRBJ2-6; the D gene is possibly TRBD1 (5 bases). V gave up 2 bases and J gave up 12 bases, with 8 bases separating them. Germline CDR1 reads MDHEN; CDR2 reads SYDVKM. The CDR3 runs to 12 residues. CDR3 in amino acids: CASSLGDSVLTF. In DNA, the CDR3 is TGTGCCAGCAGTTTAGGAGACAGCGTCCTGACTTTC.

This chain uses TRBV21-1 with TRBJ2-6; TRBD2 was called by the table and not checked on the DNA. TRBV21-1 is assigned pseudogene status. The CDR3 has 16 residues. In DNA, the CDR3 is TGTGCCAGCAGCAATCTAGGAGAGGCCGGGGCCAACGTCCTGACTTTC. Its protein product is CASSNLGEAGANVLTF.

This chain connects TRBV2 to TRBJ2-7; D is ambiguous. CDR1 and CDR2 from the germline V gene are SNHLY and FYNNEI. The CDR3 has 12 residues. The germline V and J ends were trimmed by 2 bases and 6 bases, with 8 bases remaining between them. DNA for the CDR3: TGTGCCAGCAGTGAAATTGCAGGCGAGCAGTACTTC. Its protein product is CASSEIAGEQYF.

CDR3 nucleotides: TGCGCCAGCAGCTTGGAGTCCCCCGGGGAGCTGTTTTTT. It specifies CASSLESPGELFF. The J gene is TRBJ2-2, the V gene TRBV5-1; D ambiguous. The ends were cut back, 0 bases at V and 6 bases at J, with 6 bases in the middle. This CDR3 contains 13 residues. Per the germline V gene, CDR1 is SGHRS and CDR2 is YFSETQ.

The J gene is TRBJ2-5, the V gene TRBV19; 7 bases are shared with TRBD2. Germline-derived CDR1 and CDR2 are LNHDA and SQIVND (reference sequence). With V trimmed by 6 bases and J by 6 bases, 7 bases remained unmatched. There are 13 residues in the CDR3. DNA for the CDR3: TGTGCCAGTAGCCCGACTAGCCGACAGACCCAGTACTTC. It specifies CASSPTSRQTQYF. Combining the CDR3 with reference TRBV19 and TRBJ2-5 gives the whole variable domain DGGITQSPKYLFRKEGQNVTLSCEQNLNHDAMYWYRQDPGQGLRLIYYSQIVNDFQKGDIAEGYSVSREKKESFPLTVTSAQKNPTAFYLCASSPTSRQTQYFGPGTRLLVL.

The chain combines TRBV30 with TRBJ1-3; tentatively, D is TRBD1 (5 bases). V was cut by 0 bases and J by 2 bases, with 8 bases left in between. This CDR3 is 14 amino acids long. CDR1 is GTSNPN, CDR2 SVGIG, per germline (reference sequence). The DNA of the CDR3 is TGTGCCTGGAGTGTTCGGGGGGCTGGAAACACCATATATTTT. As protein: CAWSVRGAGNTIYF.

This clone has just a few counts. CDR3 amino acids: CASSRGEGNTIYF. The DNA for the CDR3 is TGTGCCAGCAGCCGAGGCGAAGGAAACACCATATATTTT. This chain uses TRBV7-9 with TRBJ1-3; D unclear. CDR1 and CDR2 (germline): SEHNR, FQNEAQ (reference sequence). Trimming stripped 5 bases from V and 4 bases from J, with 9 bases between. The CDR3 has 13 residues.

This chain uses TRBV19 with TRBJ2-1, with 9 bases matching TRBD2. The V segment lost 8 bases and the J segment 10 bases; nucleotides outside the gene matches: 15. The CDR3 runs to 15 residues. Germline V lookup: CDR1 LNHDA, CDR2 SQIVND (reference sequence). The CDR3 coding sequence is TGTGCCAGTCAAGCCCTTGCGCTAGCGGGAAACGAGCAGTTCTTC. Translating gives CASQALALAGNEQFF.

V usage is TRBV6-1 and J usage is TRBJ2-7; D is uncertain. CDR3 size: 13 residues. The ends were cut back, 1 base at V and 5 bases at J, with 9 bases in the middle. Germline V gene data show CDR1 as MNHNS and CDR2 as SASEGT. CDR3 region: CASSEEYWHEQYF. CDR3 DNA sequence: TGTGCCAGCAGTGAAGAGTACTGGCACGAGCAGTACTTC.

This chain's CDR3 is CASTLTGDPSSTDTQYF. The CDR3 coding sequence is TGCGCCAGCACCCTCACAGGGGACCCCTCTAGCACAGATACGCAGTATTTT. The chain links TRBV4-1 to TRBJ2-3; 7 bases match TRBD1. With 7 bases clipped from V and 0 bases from J, the junction kept 13 bases outside the gene matches. Looked up from germline, CDR1 is MGHRA and CDR2 is YSYEKL. The CDR3 length is 17 residues.

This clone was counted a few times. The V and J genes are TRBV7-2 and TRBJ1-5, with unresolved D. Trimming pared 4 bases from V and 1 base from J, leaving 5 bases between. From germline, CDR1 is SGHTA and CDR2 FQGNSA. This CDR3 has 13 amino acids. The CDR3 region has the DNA TGTGCCAGCAGCTCTAACAGCAATCAGCCCCAGCATTTT. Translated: CASSSNSNQPQHF.

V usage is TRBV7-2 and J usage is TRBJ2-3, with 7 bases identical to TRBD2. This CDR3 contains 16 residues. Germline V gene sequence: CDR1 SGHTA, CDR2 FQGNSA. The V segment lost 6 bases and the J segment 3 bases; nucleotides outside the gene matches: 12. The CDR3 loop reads CASSPRAGVRTDTQYF. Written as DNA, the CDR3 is TGTGCCAGCAGTCCCCGGGCGGGAGTTCGGACAGATACGCAGTATTTT.